This T cell receptor (beta chain) stems from a study of blood T cell repertoires in COVID-19. Study overall: Researchers got acute and convalescent COVID-19 samples from the United States, Italy and Spain. T cells, B-cell-depleted T cells, or PBMCs supplied cDNA or gDNA.

Original methodology: Amplification of reference gene primers provided the estimated nucleated cell counts. Generated by immunoSEQ multiplex PCR, the TCRdb table keeps only in-frame clones and is missing some. Clone size and V and J calls were adopted from that table, with D and trimming inferred from the DNA. The sample lists 150,000 to 200,000 clones, 85% to 95% occurring once. CDR3 size: 14 residues. CDR1 and CDR2 (germline): MNHEY, SVGAGI. Trimming left V 5 bases short and J 0 bases short, with 8 bases between. The sample was peripheral blood. The source is a woman aged 45-65 years with acute or convalescent COVID-19. V usage is TRBV6-5 and J usage is TRBJ1-5; tentatively, D is TRBD1 (5 bases). Here the CDR3 reads CASSRGGSNQPQHF. As DNA, the CDR3 is TGTGCCAGCAGTCGGGGGGGTAGCAATCAGCCCCAGCATTTT.